This T cell receptor beta chain was profiled in a study of blood T cell repertoires in COVID-19. This CDR3 contains 12 residues. Germline assignment: CDR1 ENHRY and CDR2 SYGVKD. V gave up 8 bases and J gave up 2 bases, with 10 bases separating them. The data were produced by immunoSEQ multiplex PCR, yet TCRdb's version contains in-frame clones alone and is incomplete. The sample holds about 95,000 clones, about four fifths seen once. The sequencing input was peripheral blood. The rearrangement joins TRBV10-3 to TRBJ2-7, with D tentatively TRBD1 (6 bases). This sequence originates from a human donor in a cohort sampled during active COVID-19. The CDR3: CAIGDKTYEQYF. In nucleotides, the CDR3 is TGTGCCATCGGGGACAAGACCTACGAGCAGTACTTC.